The 25 T cell receptor beta chains reported below all come from one sample, sequenced in a study of blood T cell repertoires in COVID-19. Produced via immunoSEQ multiplex PCR; TCRdb's table is partial and in-frame only. Of a few hundred thousand clones listed, approximately 89% are singletons. The material sequenced was peripheral blood. The source of these receptors is a woman aged 50 to 60 who had recovered from COVID-19.

The chain couples TRBV3-1 (or the pseudogene TRBV3-2) to TRBJ1-4; D uncertain. Germline V gene sequence: CDR1 LGHDT, CDR2 YNNKEL (reference sequence). V dropped 4 bases and J dropped 7 bases, with 13 bases sitting between them. The CDR3 totals 14 residues. DNA of the CDR3: TGTGCCAGCAGCCCACGAGGCGGTTCTGAAAAACTGTTTTTT. Protein: CASSPRGGSEKLFF.

The V gene is TRBV7-2, the J gene TRBJ2-7; 12 nucleotides line up with TRBD2. The germline V gene encodes CDR1 SGHTA and CDR2 FQGNSA. The CDR3 has 15 residues. V was pared by 4 bases and J by 4 bases, with 5 bases of the junction left unmatched. CDR3 bases: TGTGCCAGCAGCTCCGGACTAGCGGGATTTTACGAGCAGTACTTC. It encodes CASSSGLAGFYEQYF.

The chain couples TRBV28 to TRBJ2-1; a possible D gene is TRBD1 (5 bases). This CDR3 has 13 residues. Germline assignment: CDR1 MDHEN and CDR2 SYDVKM. V was pared by 7 bases and J by 8 bases, with 15 bases between. CDR3 in DNA: TGTGCCAGCATTGGGCCAGGGTGGGATGAGCAGTTCTTC. This codes for CASIGPGWDEQFF.

A few counts support this clone. The same CDR3 is also encoded by other DNA sequences in this sample. This chain joins TRBV6-5 and TRBJ1-5; a weak D match, TRBD1 (6 bases). The CDR3 contains 14 residues. Germline V gene sequence: CDR1 MNHEY, CDR2 SVGAGI. The V end lost 4 bases, the J end lost 6 bases, and 13 bases lay between the germline ends. The CDR3 region has the DNA TGTGCCAGCAGTTCTTACAGGGTGGGTCAGCCCCAGCATTTT. Translation gives CASSSYRVGQPQHF.

This rearrangement joins TRBV10-3 to TRBJ2-7, with 8 bases identical to TRBD2. In germline, CDR1 is ENHRY, CDR2 SYGVKD. Losses at the gene ends were 5 bases for V and 1 base for J; bases not matched to a gene: 7. The CDR3 runs 15 residues. In DNA form, the CDR3 reads TGTGCCATCAGTCCCGCGGGGGGCCGTTCCTACGAGCAGTACTTC. Translated: CAISPAGGRSYEQYF.

A few counts support this clone. This chain connects TRBV21-1 to TRBJ1-4. TRBV21-1 is reported as a pseudogene. The CDR3 sequence is 15 residues long. The CDR3 loop reads CASSHHGGVEEKLFF. CDR3 nucleotide sequence: TGTGCCAGCAGCCACCACGGCGGAGTCGAGGAAAAACTGTTTTTT.

This clone was observed a handful of times. V usage is TRBV30 and J usage is TRBJ1-1, with no clear D. There are 15 residues in the CDR3. V was shortened by 0 bases and J by 2 bases, with 13 bases between the two germline ends. Germline CDR1 reads GTSNPN; CDR2 reads SVGIG (reference sequence). In nucleotides, the CDR3 is TGTGCCTGGAGTGTTTCCCAATCGGGAAACACTGAAGCTTTCTTT. Amino acids: CAWSVSQSGNTEAFF.

V usage is TRBV30 and J usage is TRBJ2-1; 8 bases fit TRBD2. CDR3 length equals 15 residues. Losses at the gene ends were 3 bases for V and 10 bases for J; bases not matched to a gene: 14. The germline CDR1 and CDR2 sequences are GTSNPN and SVGIG (reference sequence). The CDR3 DNA is TGTGCCTGGAGACAAGGACTAGCCGCTCCCCCCGAGCAGTTCTTC. This gives the protein CAWRQGLAAPPEQFF.

The chain links TRBV7-2 to TRBJ2-7, with 7 bases matching TRBD2. CDR3 length: 14 residues. The V segment lost 1 base and the J segment 5 bases; nucleotides outside the gene matches: 5. The germline V gene has CDR1 SGHTA and CDR2 FQGNSA. CDR3: CASSLGPGGNEQYF. As DNA, the CDR3 is TGTGCCAGCAGCTTAGGGCCCGGGGGGAACGAGCAGTACTTC.

The rearrangement joins TRBV5-5 to TRBJ1-4; TRBD1 aligns across 9 bases. This CDR3 has 20 amino acids. Per germline, CDR1 SGHKS and CDR2 YYEKEE (reference sequence). V shed 4 bases and J 1 base; nucleotides not matched to a gene: 17. Here the CDR3 DNA reads TGTGCCAGCAGCCCGGGCGGCTGGACAGGGGACCCCGGAACTAATGAAAAACTGTTTTTT. It yields the protein CASSPGGWTGDPGTNEKLFF.

The J gene is TRBJ1-3, the V gene TRBV4-1, with a tentative D call TRBD1 (5 bases). The CDR3 has 15 residues. V was trimmed by 1 base and J by 0 bases, leaving 7 bases between them. Germline CDR1 and CDR2: MGHRA and YSYEKL. The CDR3 region has the DNA TGCGCCAGCAGCCAAGGACAGCTCTCTGGAAACACCATATATTTT. Translation: CASSQGQLSGNTIYF.

The J gene is TRBJ2-7, the V gene TRBV15; TRBD2 agrees at 11 bases. Germline V gives CDR1 LNHNV, CDR2 YYDKDF (reference sequence). The trim removed 3 bases at V and 1 base at J, leaving 8 bases unmatched. The CDR3 covers 17 residues. The CDR3 DNA reads as TGTGCCACCAGCAGGTATCTAGCGGGAGGCCCTTCCTACGAGCAGTACTTC. This encodes CATSRYLAGGPSYEQYF. Full variable domain (rest looked up from reference TRBV15 and TRBJ2-7): DAMVIQNPRYQVTQFGKPVTLSCSQTLNHNVMYWYQQKSSQAPKLLFHYYDKDFNNEADTPDNFQSRRPNTSFCFLDIRSPGLGDTAMYLCATSRYLAGGPSYEQYFGPGTRLTVT.

V usage is TRBV7-2 and J usage is TRBJ2-7; 8 nucleotides agree with TRBD2. The CDR3 totals 16 residues. The V gene end was trimmed by 7 bases and the J gene end by 3 bases; junction bases not matched to a gene: 14. Germline-derived CDR1 and CDR2 are SGHTA and FQGNSA. CDR3 sequence reads: CASTPEGSGRFYEQYF. The DNA of the CDR3 is TGTGCCAGCACCCCCGAGGGGAGCGGGAGATTCTACGAGCAGTACTTC.

This chain joins TRBV25-1 and TRBJ1-1; possible D gene TRBD1, 6 bases. This CDR3 comprises 15 residues. The germline gives CDR1 MGHDK, CDR2 SYGVNS. V lost 2 bases, J lost 2 bases, and 12 bases lay in between. The CDR3, as DNA: TGTGCCAGCAGTGAAACTAGGACAGCCAACACTGAAGCTTTCTTT. Amino acid sequence: CASSETRTANTEAFF. Variable domain in full (rest from reference TRBV25-1 and TRBJ1-1): EADIYQTPRYLVIGTGKKITLECSQTMGHDKMYWYQQDPGMELHLIHYSYGVNSTEKGDLSSESTVSRIRTEHFPLTLESARPSHTSQYLCASSETRTANTEAFFGQGTRLTVV.

The chain links TRBV12-5 to TRBJ2-1, with 12 bases identical to TRBD2. V dropped 5 bases and J dropped 8; count of bases not matched to a gene: 7. From germline, CDR1 is LGHNT and CDR2 FRNRAP. The CDR3 sequence is 15 residues long. CDR3 nucleotide sequence: TGTGCTAGTGGTGCGACTAGCGGGAGTGTATATGAGCAGTTCTTC. It specifies CASGATSGSVYEQFF.

The chain recombines TRBV15 with TRBJ2-3; D is ambiguous. The germline V gene encodes CDR1 LNHNV and CDR2 YYDKDF (reference sequence). The CDR3 covers 14 residues. V was clipped by 0 bases and J by 0 bases, with 4 bases between them. CDR3: CATSRDLSTDTQYF. DNA for the CDR3: TGTGCCACCAGCAGAGATCTAAGCACAGATACGCAGTATTTT.

The chain combines TRBV15 with TRBJ1-2; D remains ambiguous. This CDR3 is 13 amino acids long. Trimming cost V 1 base and J 4 bases, with 7 bases left between them. Germline V gives CDR1 LNHNV, CDR2 YYDKDF (reference sequence). The chain's CDR3 is CATSRVGVYGYTF. The CDR3 DNA follows: TGTGCCACCAGCAGAGTCGGGGTCTATGGCTACACCTTC.

V gene TRBV3-1 (or the pseudogene TRBV3-2) combines with J gene TRBJ1-6; 9 nucleotides align to TRBD1. V was pared by 6 bases and J by 10 bases, with 16 bases of the junction left unmatched. This CDR3 region has 17 residues. CDR1 is LGHDT and CDR2 is YNNKEL in the germline V gene (reference sequence). The chain's CDR3 is CASRSRDREGRGSPLHF. CDR3 in DNA: TGTGCCAGCAGGTCCCGGGACAGGGAGGGTAGGGGATCACCCCTCCACTTT.

The V gene is TRBV6-2 or TRBV6-3, the J gene TRBJ2-7; 11 bases agree with TRBD2. Per germline, CDR1 MNHEY and CDR2 SVGEGT. This CDR3 is built from 16 residues. After removal of 5 bases from V and 0 bases from J, the junction contained 6 bases not matched to a gene. Written as DNA, the CDR3 is TGTGCCAGCAGTGGGGGACTAGCGGAGAACTCCTACGAGCAGTACTTC. Protein sequence: CASSGGLAENSYEQYF.

CDR3 amino acids: CASSRGSRETQYF. CDR3 DNA: TGTGCCAGCAGTAGGGGGTCCCGGGAGACCCAGTACTTC. The genes are TRBV7-2 and TRBJ2-5; weak D call: TRBD1 (6 bases). This CDR3 contains 13 residues. Looked up from germline, CDR1 is SGHTA and CDR2 is FQGNSA. Trimming cost V 6 bases and J 5 bases, with 13 bases left between them.

The chain recombines TRBV7-2 with TRBJ1-4, with 7 bases aligning to TRBD1. Germline V gene data show CDR1 as SGHTA and CDR2 as FQGNSA. This CDR3 is built from 15 residues. Losses at the gene ends were 2 bases for V and 6 bases for J; bases not matched to a gene: 6. The CDR3 region is CASSLWTGAHEKLFF. DNA for the CDR3: TGTGCCAGCAGCTTATGGACAGGAGCACATGAAAAACTGTTTTTT.

The chain employs TRBV4-2 and TRBJ1-6, with TRBD1 as a possible D gene (6 bases). Trimming cost V 4 bases and J 0 bases, with 10 bases left between them. In germline, CDR1 is LGHNA, CDR2 YNFKEQ. The CDR3 runs 16 residues. The CDR3 loop is CASSPDSFSYNSPLHF. The CDR3 nucleotides are TGTGCCAGCAGCCCGGACAGTTTCTCCTATAATTCACCCCTCCACTTT.

The chain couples TRBV5-6 to TRBJ2-3, with 9 bases lining up with TRBD2. The V and J ends lost 0 bases and 6 bases, in that order; junction bases with no gene match: 5. In germline, CDR1 is SGHDT, CDR2 YYEEEE. The length of the CDR3 is 15 residues. The CDR3 coding sequence is TGTGCCAGCAGCTTGGGGCTAGCGGGAACGGATACGCAGTATTTT. Translating it yields CASSLGLAGTDTQYF.

V usage is TRBV3-1 (or the pseudogene TRBV3-2) and J usage is TRBJ1-4, with TRBD1 matching over 7 bases. Trimming cost V 2 bases and J 1 base; bases outside gene matches: 4. CDR3 length equals 16 residues. CDR1 LGHDT and CDR2 YNNKEL come from the germline V gene (reference sequence). The CDR3 spells CASSQRGGGTNEKLFF. Written as DNA, the CDR3 is TGTGCCAGCAGCCAAAGAGGGGGCGGAACTAATGAAAAACTGTTTTTT.

J is TRBJ2-5 and V is TRBV28, with a tentative D call TRBD2 (5 bases). The ends were cut back, 6 bases at V and 5 bases at J, with 19 bases in the middle. CDR1 is MDHEN, CDR2 SYDVKM, per germline. The CDR3 sequence is 15 residues long. Here the CDR3 DNA reads TGTGCCAGCAGCCCGGTTAGGAGGAAGGCCGAGACCCAGTACTTC. It codes for CASSPVRRKAETQYF. Together with reference TRBV28 and TRBJ2-5, the CDR3 gives the full variable domain: DVKVTQSSRYLVKRTGEKVFLECVQDMDHENMFWYRQDPGLGLRLIYFSYDVKMKEKGDIPEGYSVSREKKERFSLILESASTNQTSMYLCASSPVRRKAETQYFGPGTRLLVL.